This T cell receptor (beta chain) emerged from a study of shared clonotypes between healthy human individuals. With 5 bases removed from V and 11 bases from J, the gap between germline ends came to 15 bases. This CDR3 region has 12 residues. Per germline, CDR1 SEHNR and CDR2 FQNEAQ (reference sequence). Repertoires were generated with immunoSEQ multiplex PCR, while TCRdb's copy carries only in-frame clones and drops some. The data hold approximately 530,000 clones, with about 96% observed a single time. The V and J genes are TRBV7-9 and TRBJ1-1; D uncertain. This TCR derives from a woman aged 25 to 39 in good health. Specimen: naive CD4+ T cells sorted from blood. Subset of the sample: CD45RA+ positively selected. The CDR3 nucleotides are TGTGCCAGCAGCCCCGAGGACCGGGAGGCTTTCTTT. This codes for CASSPEDREAFF.